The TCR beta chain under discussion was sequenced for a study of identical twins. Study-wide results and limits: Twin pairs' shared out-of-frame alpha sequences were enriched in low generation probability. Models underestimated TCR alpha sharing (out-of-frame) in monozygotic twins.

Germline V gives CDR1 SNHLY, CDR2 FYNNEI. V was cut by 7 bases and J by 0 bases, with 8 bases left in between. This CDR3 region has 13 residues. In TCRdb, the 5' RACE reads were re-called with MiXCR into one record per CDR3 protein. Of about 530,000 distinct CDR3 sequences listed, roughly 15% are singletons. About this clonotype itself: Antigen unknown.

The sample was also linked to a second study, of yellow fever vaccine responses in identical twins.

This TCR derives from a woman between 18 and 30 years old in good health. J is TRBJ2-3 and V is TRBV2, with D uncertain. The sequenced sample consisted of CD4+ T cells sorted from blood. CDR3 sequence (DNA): TGTGCCAGCAACCCGGTTAGCACAGATACGCAGTATTTT. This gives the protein CASNPVSTDTQYF.